These 32 T cell receptor beta chains originate from one sample sequenced in a study of response to subunit inactivated influenza vaccine. MiXCR was run by TCRdb on the RT-PCR reads, yielding one entry per CDR3 protein. The table shows about 800,000 distinct CDR3 sequences, with 21% occurring only once. Sequencing was performed on PBMCs from blood, taken around 5 days after vaccination. These receptors were taken from a man aged 45 to 65 who received an inactivated influenza vaccine.

In this sample, this clonotype turned up a few times. V gene TRBV28 combines with J gene TRBJ2-1, with 8 bases aligning to TRBD2. Germline CDR1 reads MDHEN; CDR2 reads SYDVKM. J lost 2 bases, V lost 10 bases, and 7 bases had no gene match. The CDR3 contains 14 residues. CDR3 nucleotides: TGTGCCATTAAGCTAGCGGGCCCCTACAATGAGCAGTTCTTC. It encodes CAIKLAGPYNEQFF. The variable domain in full, completed from reference TRBV28 and TRBJ2-1, reads DVKVTQSSRYLVKRTGEKVFLECVQDMDHENMFWYRQDPGLGLRLIYFSYDVKMKEKGDIPEGYSVSREKKERFSLILESASTNQTSMYLCAIKLAGPYNEQFFGPGTRLTVL.

The sample holds many counts of this clonotype. This chain uses TRBV10-3 with TRBJ2-1; the D gene is possibly TRBD1 (5 bases). The CDR3 has 11 residues. Germline V gives CDR1 ENHRY, CDR2 SYGVKD. Between the trimmed V and J ends, which lost 0 bases and 13 bases, there was a span of 7 bases. CDR3: CAISESGAQFF. CDR3 DNA sequence: TGTGCCATCAGTGAGTCAGGGGCCCAGTTCTTC.

The CDR3 coding sequence is TGTGCCAGCAGTCACCGGGGGGGCCGTTTTCTGTACAATGAGCAGTTCTTC. This translates into CASSHRGGRFLYNEQFF. The chain links TRBV28 to TRBJ2-1; 8 bases map to TRBD2. J was trimmed by 4 bases and V by 5 bases; bases with no gene match: 13. Germline CDR1 MDHEN, CDR2 SYDVKM. CDR3 length: 17 residues.

This clonotype was picked up a small number of times. The chain employs TRBV20-1 and TRBJ2-7; 13 nucleotides agree with TRBD2. The length of the CDR3 is 15 residues. Germline assignment: CDR1 DFQATT and CDR2 SNEGSKA (reference sequence). V lost 5 bases, J lost 1 base, and 5 bases stayed unmatched. This chain's CDR3 is CSAPRTSGRSYEQYF. As DNA, the CDR3 is TGCAGTGCTCCCCGGACTAGCGGGAGATCCTACGAGCAGTACTTC.

The chain recombines TRBV4-1 with TRBJ1-1; 10 bases map to TRBD1. Germline loops: CDR1 MGHRA, CDR2 YSYEKL. V gave up 1 base and J gave up 6 bases; unmatched junction bases: 8. The CDR3 loop spans 16 amino acids. For the CDR3, the DNA is TGCGCCAGCAGCCAAGCCCTCCCGACAGGGGGCTCTGAAGCTTTCTTT. This sequence encodes CASSQALPTGGSEAFF.

The gene calls are TRBV20-1 and TRBJ2-5, with 14 bases identical to TRBD2. CDR1 is DFQATT, CDR2 SNEGSKA, per germline (reference sequence). The CDR3 runs 14 residues. V was pared by 5 bases and J by 4 bases, with 3 bases of the junction left unmatched. CDR3 in amino acids: CSAGTSGSRETQYF. In DNA, the CDR3 is TGCAGTGCTGGGACTAGCGGGAGTCGAGAGACCCAGTACTTC.

This clonotype was counted only a few times. The chain links TRBV3-1 to TRBJ2-1; the match to TRBD2 covers 7 bases. The germline gives CDR1 LGHDT, CDR2 YNNKEL (reference sequence). J gave up 5 bases and V 8 bases, and 12 bases lay outside the gene matches. This CDR3 comprises 15 residues. As DNA, the CDR3 is TGTGCCAGCCAGGATACTAGCGCAGTCGACAATGAGCAGTTCTTC. Protein product: CASQDTSAVDNEQFF.

The chain employs TRBV11-2 and TRBJ2-3; D remains unclear. V shed 1 base and J shed 4 bases, with 6 bases lying between them. CDR1 is SGHAT and CDR2 is FQNNGV in the germline V gene. CDR3 length: 13 amino acids. Here the CDR3 reads CASSLGSSDTQYF. Written as DNA, the CDR3 is TGTGCCAGCAGCTTAGGCAGTTCAGATACGCAGTATTTT.

The chain uses TRBV29-1 and TRBJ2-7; D may correspond to TRBD1 or TRBD2 (5 bases each). The germline V and J ends were trimmed by 4 bases and 3 bases, with 16 bases remaining between them. The CDR3 has 14 amino acids. Germline V gives CDR1 SQVTM, CDR2 ANQGSEA. CDR3 in DNA: TGCAGCGTTGCCCCGGGACCAAGTAACTACGAGCAGTACTTC. Encoded protein: CSVAPGPSNYEQYF.

Of note for this clonotype: The DNA is left out, because the CDR3 cannot be placed on it with certainty; the CDR3 is given as TCRdb lists it. The chain employs TRBV29-1 and TRBJ1-2; TRBD1, as called in the table, went unchecked against the DNA. The CDR3 is 11 amino acids in total, end residues counted. Germline V gene data show CDR1 as SQVTM and CDR2 as ANQGSEA. The CDR3 sequence: CSVARGATPAF.

This clonotype appeared a few times. The chain recombines TRBV7-8 with TRBJ2-1, with 7 bases fitting TRBD1. The germline CDR1 and CDR2 sequences are SGHVS and FQNEAQ. The J segment lost 8 bases and the V segment lost 6 bases, leaving 16 bases of the junction unmatched. The CDR3 runs to 16 residues. The CDR3 sequence: CASRPIDRATLDEQFF. CDR3 DNA: TGTGCCAGCAGACCAATCGACAGGGCCACCTTGGATGAGCAGTTCTTC.

This chain joins TRBV6-2 or TRBV6-3 and TRBJ2-3; D is uncertain. Trimming shortened V by 2 bases and J by 1 base, and 10 bases separated the two germline ends. Germline V CDR1 and CDR2: MNHEY, SVGEGT. The CDR3 consists of 15 residues. As DNA, the CDR3 is TGTGCCAGCAGTTACGGGGAATCGGGCACAGATACGCAGTATTTT. It codes for CASSYGESGTDTQYF.

The rearrangement links TRBV2 to TRBJ1-5; the D is unclear. V lost 7 bases and J 0 bases, leaving 13 bases between the germline ends. Germline loops: CDR1 SNHLY, CDR2 FYNNEI. The CDR3 consists of 15 residues. The CDR3 DNA is TGTGCCAGCAACGAGGAGGGATTTAGCAATCAGCCCCAGCATTTT. Its protein is CASNEEGFSNQPQHF.

The chain links TRBV19 to TRBJ2-2; 8 bases are shared with TRBD1. The trim removed 7 bases at V and 4 bases at J, leaving 8 bases unmatched. CDR3 length equals 15 residues. CDR1 and CDR2 from the germline V gene are LNHDA and SQIVND (reference sequence). The CDR3 protein is CASTKDRVATGELFF. CDR3 sequence (DNA): TGTGCCAGTACCAAGGACAGGGTGGCCACCGGGGAGCTGTTTTTT.

This clonotype occurred a few times. CDR3 sequence: CAIRETDTQYF. Written as DNA, the CDR3 is TGTGCCATCCGGGAGACAGATACGCAGTATTTT. The chain is built from TRBV10-3 and TRBJ2-3; D is possibly TRBD2 (6 bases). CDR3 length: 11 amino acids. The germline gives CDR1 ENHRY, CDR2 SYGVKD. Trimming took off 8 bases at V and 3 bases at J, with 6 bases between the two ends.

This chain uses TRBV20-1 with TRBJ2-7; TRBD1 matches 7 bases. Trimming removed 5 bases from V and 1 base from J; junction bases left unmatched: 5. Germline V gives CDR1 DFQATT, CDR2 SNEGSKA (reference sequence). The CDR3 loop spans 13 amino acids. CDR3 nucleotides: TGCAGTGCTCCTGGACAGGAATCCTACGAGCAGTACTTC. Amino acids: CSAPGQESYEQYF.

The chain couples TRBV10-3 to TRBJ2-1, with TRBD2 matching 12 bases. Germline lookup yields CDR1 ENHRY and CDR2 SYGVKD. With 3 bases clipped from V and 5 bases from J, the junction kept 8 bases outside the gene matches. The CDR3 runs 17 residues. Here the CDR3 reads CAISDPLAGGPDNEQFF. CDR3 in DNA: TGTGCCATCAGTGATCCTCTAGCGGGGGGGCCCGACAATGAGCAGTTCTTC.

The V gene is TRBV7-2, the J gene TRBJ2-1; TRBD2 matches at 8 bases. In germline, CDR1 is SGHTA, CDR2 FQGNSA. V lost 5 bases and J lost 4; bases outside the gene matches: 7. The CDR3 sequence is 15 residues long. Here the CDR3 DNA reads TGTGCCAGCAGCCCGTCAGGGACTAGTTACAATGAGCAGTTCTTC. Translated, it gives CASSPSGTSYNEQFF.

The CDR3 coding sequence is TGCAGCGTTGTGGCAGTTATTCTAGCCAAAAACATTCAGTACTTC. This translates into CSVVAVILAKNIQYF. The chain combines TRBV29-1 with TRBJ2-4, with D unresolved. Trimming left V 4 bases short and J 0 bases short, with 13 bases between. Germline V gene lookup returns CDR1 SQVTM and CDR2 ANQGSEA. The CDR3 runs to 15 residues.

This clonotype was detected ten times or more. The chain carries TRBV28 and TRBJ2-2; TRBD2 matches at 13 bases. The J segment lost 4 bases and the V segment lost 6 bases, leaving 5 bases of the junction unmatched. Germline CDR1 MDHEN, CDR2 SYDVKM. This CDR3 region has 16 residues. This CDR3 reads CASRLAGGPTTGELFF. The CDR3 DNA is TGTGCCAGCAGACTAGCGGGAGGGCCGACCACCGGGGAGCTGTTTTTT.

The chain joins TRBV4-1 to TRBJ1-6; D is unclear. The germline gives CDR1 MGHRA, CDR2 YSYEKL. V was trimmed by 0 bases and J by 5 bases, leaving 8 bases between them. CDR3 length: 15 amino acids. The chain's CDR3 is CASSQEAVNNSPLHF. The CDR3 bases are TGCGCCAGCAGCCAAGAGGCAGTCAATAATTCACCCCTCCACTTT.

This clonotype came up a few times. J is TRBJ1-1 and V is TRBV7-9; 8 positions agree with TRBD1. The ends lost 2 bases at V and 5 bases at J; junction bases unmatched: 7. Germline CDR1 reads SEHNR; CDR2 reads FQNEAQ (reference sequence). The CDR3 loop spans 15 amino acids. The CDR3 here is CASSLYAGGVTEAFF. The CDR3 DNA follows: TGTGCCAGCAGCTTATACGCAGGGGGCGTTACTGAAGCTTTCTTT.

J is TRBJ2-1 and V is TRBV5-1; TRBD1 matches at 12 bases. After removal of 7 bases from V and 4 bases from J, the junction contained 6 bases not matched to a gene. This CDR3 is built from 15 residues. Looked up from germline, CDR1 is SGHRS and CDR2 is YFSETQ. The CDR3 protein is CASSGTGGWYNEQFF. The CDR3 nucleotides read TGCGCCAGCTCCGGGACAGGGGGCTGGTACAATGAGCAGTTCTTC.

The chain employs TRBV28 and TRBJ2-7; possible D gene TRBD1, 5 bases. Germline loops: CDR1 MDHEN, CDR2 SYDVKM. The V and J ends lost 5 bases and 4 bases respectively, with 9 bases between them. The CDR3 loop spans 12 amino acids. This CDR3 reads CASSGRTYEQYF. In DNA, the CDR3 is TGTGCCAGCAGTGGCCGGACATACGAGCAGTACTTC.

This clonotype was picked up a small number of times. The rearrangement uses TRBV29-1 and TRBJ1-5; 9 bases line up with TRBD1. Trimming cost V 4 bases and J 6 bases; bases outside gene matches: 4. Germline assignment: CDR1 SQVTM and CDR2 ANQGSEA. The CDR3 has 13 amino acids. In nucleotides, the CDR3 is TGCAGCGTTGGACAGGGGGGGAGTCAGCCCCAGCATTTT. Translation: CSVGQGGSQPQHF.

This clonotype was seen more than once but under ten times. The chain has TRBV4-1 and TRBJ1-5, with D hard to call. The length of the CDR3 is 16 residues. V lost 0 bases, J lost 0 bases, and 9 bases lay in between. Germline V gene lookup returns CDR1 MGHRA and CDR2 YSYEKL. The CDR3 loop is CASSQDPQVSNQPQHF. CDR3 in DNA: TGCGCCAGCAGCCAAGATCCCCAGGTTAGCAATCAGCCCCAGCATTTT.

The table lists this clonotype with a few counts. Germline and junction disagree at one end, which may indicate a read error. The chain recombines TRBV7-7 with TRBJ2-1, with D tentatively TRBD2 (7 bases). CDR3 length: 14 residues. Germline loops: CDR1 SSHAT, CDR2 FNYEAQ (reference sequence). The DNA for the CDR3 is TGTGCTAGCAGCTCCGGGGGGCACTACAATGAGCAGTTCTTC. Its protein is CASSSGGHYNEQFF.

This chain uses TRBV28 with TRBJ2-7; the D is unclear. The CDR3 has 13 residues. Germline V gene lookup returns CDR1 MDHEN and CDR2 SYDVKM. V was trimmed by 3 bases and J by 2 bases, leaving 8 bases between them. CDR3 in DNA: TGTGCCAGCAGTTTCCCCACGACCTACGAGCAGTACTTC. This encodes CASSFPTTYEQYF.

This chain joins TRBV20-1 and TRBJ2-7, with 7 bases lining up with TRBD1. The CDR3 consists of 14 residues. Germline-derived CDR1 and CDR2 are DFQATT and SNEGSKA (reference sequence). V was pared by 6 bases and J by 0 bases, with 8 bases of the junction left unmatched. The CDR3 sequence is CSARGFPSSYEQYF. The CDR3 bases are TGCAGTGCCAGGGGGTTTCCCAGCTCCTACGAGCAGTACTTC.

This clonotype was detected only a few times. The chain couples TRBV15 to TRBJ2-1; 10 nucleotides agree with TRBD1. Germline V lookup: CDR1 LNHNV, CDR2 YYDKDF (reference sequence). V dropped 5 bases and J dropped 14; count of bases not matched to a gene: 3. CDR3 size: 11 residues. CDR3 sequence (DNA): TGTGCCACCAGCCTGACAGGGGGCAAGTTCTTC. It yields the protein CATSLTGGKFF. Filled out from reference TRBV15 and TRBJ2-1, the complete variable domain reads DAMVIQNPRYQVTQFGKPVTLSCSQTLNHNVMYWYQQKSSQAPKLLFHYYDKDFNNEADTPDNFQSRRPNTSFCFLDIRSPGLGDTAMYLCATSLTGGKFFGPGTRLTVL.

This clonotype turned up a few times. The chain links TRBV5-1 to TRBJ1-2, with no clear D. The CDR3 has 13 residues. V gave up 3 bases and J gave up 4 bases, with 10 bases separating them. The germline gives CDR1 SGHRS, CDR2 YFSETQ. The CDR3, as DNA: TGCGCCAGCAGCTCCCGTCTAGTCTATGGCTACACCTTC. Translating it yields CASSSRLVYGYTF.

This clonotype was seen ten or more times. The V and J genes are TRBV7-2 and TRBJ1-4, with D perhaps matching TRBD1 (5 bases). The CDR3 sequence is 15 residues long. Germline loops: CDR1 SGHTA, CDR2 FQGNSA. Between the trimmed V and J ends, which lost 2 bases and 3 bases, there was a span of 10 bases. CDR3: CASSLWGGANEKLFF. CDR3 nucleotide sequence: TGTGCCAGCAGCTTATGGGGGGGGGCTAATGAAAAACTGTTTTTT. The full variable domain, its missing parts supplied by reference TRBV7-2 and TRBJ1-4, is GAGVSQSPSNKVTEKGKDVELRCDPISGHTALYWYRQSLGQGLEFLIYFQGNSAPDKSGLPSDRFSAERTGGSVSTLTIQRTQQEDSAVYLCASSLWGGANEKLFFGSGTQLSVL.